The sequence of this T cell receptor beta chain was determined in a study of Graves' ophthalmopathy and Graves' hyperthyroidism. Beta-chain TCR CDR3 regions were amplified from RNA transcripts. HTBI-primed first-round RT-PCR preceded second-round multiplex PCR. MiXCR, applied by TCRdb to the multiplex PCR reads, yields one record per CDR3 protein. This table holds over 14,000 distinct CDR3 sequences, roughly 45% found once. CDR3 length: 16 residues. Germline assignment: CDR1 SGHAT and CDR2 FQDESV (reference sequence). This clonotype has a single count. The junction departs from germline at one end; a sequencing error may be responsible.

The sequenced material came from peripheral blood. The receptor comes from a woman in her twenties or thirties with Graves' ophthalmopathy. The chain is built from TRBV11-1 and TRBJ1-5; D call uncertain. The DNA for the CDR3 is TGTGCCAGCAGCTTAAGCGGACGGCGTCCTGATCAGCCCCGGCATTTT. It yields the protein CASSLSGRRPDQPRHF.